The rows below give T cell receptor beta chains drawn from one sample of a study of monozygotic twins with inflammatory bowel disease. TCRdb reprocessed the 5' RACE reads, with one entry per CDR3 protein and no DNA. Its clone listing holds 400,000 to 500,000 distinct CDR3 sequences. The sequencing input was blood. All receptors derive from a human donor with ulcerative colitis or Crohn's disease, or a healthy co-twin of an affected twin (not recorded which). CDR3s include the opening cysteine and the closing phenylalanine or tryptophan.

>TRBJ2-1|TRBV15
CATSRGRSSYNEQFF
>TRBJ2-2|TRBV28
CATNDFGRATGELFF
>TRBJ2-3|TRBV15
CATSRVVRDTQYF
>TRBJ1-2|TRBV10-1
CASSEKTIGGYTF
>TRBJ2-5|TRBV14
CASSQSLAGGPETQYF
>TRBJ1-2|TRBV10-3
CAITSVPHYGYTF
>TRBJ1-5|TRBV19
CASRNSNQPQHF
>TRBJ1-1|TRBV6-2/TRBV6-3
CASSYYGLMNTEAFF
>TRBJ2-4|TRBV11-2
CASSTGTSGNIQYF
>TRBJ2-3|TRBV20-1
CSAWDFSDTQYF
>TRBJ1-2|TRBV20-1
CSARVGGGFYGYTF
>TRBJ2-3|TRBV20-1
CSARGWTGSSDTQYF
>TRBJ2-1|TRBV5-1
CASSLEASGYNEQFF
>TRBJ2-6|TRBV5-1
CASSIVLSGANVLTF
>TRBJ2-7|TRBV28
CASSRSGPSYEQYF
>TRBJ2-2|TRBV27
CASSFRENTGELFF
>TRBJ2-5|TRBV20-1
CSARGWASRETQYF
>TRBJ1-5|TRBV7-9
CASSLDSRQPQHF
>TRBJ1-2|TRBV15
CATSRVGGIDGYTF
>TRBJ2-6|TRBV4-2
CASSGIRDRGISSGANVLTF
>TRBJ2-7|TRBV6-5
CASSYVSGPPGEQYF
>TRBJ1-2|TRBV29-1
CSVEDLPGTDNGYTF
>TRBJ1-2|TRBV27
CASSSSGMVQGYTF
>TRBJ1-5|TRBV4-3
CASSQESGGFSNQPQHF
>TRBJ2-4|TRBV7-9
CASGGLNIQYF
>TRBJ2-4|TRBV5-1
CASSLSDRDLNIQYF
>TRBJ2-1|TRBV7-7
CASSSGTTNEQFF
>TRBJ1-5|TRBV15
CATSRDQWDSNQPQHF
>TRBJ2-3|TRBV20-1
CSASLAGISTDTQYF
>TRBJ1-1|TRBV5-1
CASEEGIMNTEAFF
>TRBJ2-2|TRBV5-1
CASSLMGTDGELFF
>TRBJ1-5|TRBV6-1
CASSARQQNQPQHF
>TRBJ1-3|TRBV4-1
CASSPNVAGNTIYF
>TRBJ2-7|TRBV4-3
CASSHRDGSYEQYF
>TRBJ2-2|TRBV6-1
CASSDYAGALNTGELFF
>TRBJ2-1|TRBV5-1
CASRVSGIQNEQFF
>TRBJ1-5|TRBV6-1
CASRGASVNQPQHF
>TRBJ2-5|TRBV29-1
CSVGQLPETQYF
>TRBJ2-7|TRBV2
CASRVGQLYEQYF
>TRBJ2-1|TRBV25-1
CASSVPGARLKYEQFF
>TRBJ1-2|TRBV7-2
CASSLIGNYGYTF
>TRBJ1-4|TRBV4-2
CASSQESDEKLFF
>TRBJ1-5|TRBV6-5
CVSSYGTGGSNQPQHF
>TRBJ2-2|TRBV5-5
CASSFVASAPGELFF
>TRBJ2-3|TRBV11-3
CASSFGTGSTDTQYF
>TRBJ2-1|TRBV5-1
CASSLDRQRYNEQFF
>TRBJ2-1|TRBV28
CASTQGLAGHEQFF
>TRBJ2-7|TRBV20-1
CSAETGGPYEQYF
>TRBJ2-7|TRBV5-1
CASSLDPGEQYF
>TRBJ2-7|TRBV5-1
CASSIQTGATYEQYF
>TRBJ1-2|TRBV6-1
CASSEAPGGVYTF
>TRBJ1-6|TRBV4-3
CASSQAPGGRSPLHF
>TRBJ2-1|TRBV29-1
CSVRQGGGNEQFF
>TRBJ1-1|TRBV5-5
CASSLVGGSYTEAFF
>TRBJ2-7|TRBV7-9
CASTDGNEQYF